This T cell receptor (beta chain) was profiled in a study of cytomegalovirus exposure and HLA in healthy donors. The assay was immunoSEQ multiplex PCR, and TCRdb's table has in-frame clones only and misses some. The profile shows roughly 45,000 clones, about 93% of them singletons. CDR3 length equals 13 residues. Germline V gene data show CDR1 as MDHEN and CDR2 as SYDVKM. With 6 bases clipped from V and 1 base from J, the junction kept 2 bases outside the gene matches. This clonotype was obtained from a man aged 18 to 29 in good health and CMV-seronegative. Input material: PBMCs. This sequence joins TRBV28 and TRBJ1-2; TRBD1 matches 7 bases. CDR3 nucleotide sequence: TGTGCCAGCAGGACAGGGATTAACTATGGCTACACCTTC. Amino acid sequence: CASRTGINYGYTF.